The 8 T cell receptor beta chains reported below all come from one sample, sequenced in a study of T cells in Graves' hyperthyroidism and ophthalmopathy. The investigators amplified TCR beta CDR3 regions from RNA transcripts. The HTBI set primed first-round TCR CDR3 RT-PCR. Each CDR3 protein gets one entry after TCRdb re-called the multiplex PCR reads with MiXCR. The table lists some 570,000 distinct CDR3 sequences, approximately 15% of them singletons. The specimen sequenced was blood. These TCRs come from a woman aged 18-29 years with Graves' ophthalmopathy.

This clonotype turned up a few times. The chain combines TRBV7-3 with TRBJ1-3; a possible D gene is TRBD1 (5 bases). This CDR3 is 16 amino acids long. Trimming left V 5 bases short and J 3 bases short, with 17 bases between. Germline V gives CDR1 SGHTA, CDR2 FQGTGA. The CDR3 DNA reads TGTGCCAGCAGCCTAAATGGGGGAGAAAGTGGAAACACCATATATTTT. Its translation: CASSLNGGESGNTIYF.

This clonotype has at least ten counts. This chain uses TRBV11-1 with TRBJ1-5, with a weak D call TRBD1 (5 bases). The germline V and J ends were trimmed by 2 bases and 1 base, with 9 bases remaining between them. The V gene's germline CDR1 is SGHAT and CDR2 FQDESV (reference sequence). This CDR3 has 15 residues. This chain's CDR3 is CASSLSRDSNQPQHF. The CDR3 coding sequence is TGTGCCAGCAGCTTAAGCCGGGACAGCAATCAGCCCCAGCATTTT.

This chain uses TRBV29-1 with TRBJ2-1, with 9 nucleotides matching TRBD2. Germline V CDR1 and CDR2: SQVTM, ANQGSEA. This CDR3 is built from 17 residues. The V and J ends lost 8 bases and 0 bases, in that order; junction bases with no gene match: 14. Here the CDR3 reads CSINGTSRLNSYNEQFF. The CDR3 coding sequence is TGCAGCATAAACGGGACTAGCCGGTTAAACTCCTACAATGAGCAGTTCTTC.

This clonotype was observed at least ten times. The rearrangement uses TRBV20-1 and TRBJ2-7; 7 nucleotides match TRBD1. The germline V gene has CDR1 DFQATT and CDR2 SNEGSKA (reference sequence). V lost 6 bases and J lost 1; bases outside the gene matches: 6. CDR3 length: 13 residues. The CDR3 protein is CSAQRTGSYEQYF. The CDR3 DNA reads TGCAGTGCGCAGCGGACAGGTTCCTACGAGCAGTACTTC.

There are many counts of this clonotype. The V gene is TRBV6-1, the J gene TRBJ1-2; weak D call: TRBD1 (5 bases). V gave up 6 bases and J gave up 2 bases, with 10 bases separating them. CDR1 and CDR2 (germline): MNHNS, SASEGT. CDR3 length equals 13 residues. The CDR3 spells CASSFNRNYGYTF. The CDR3 DNA follows: TGTGCCAGCAGCTTTAACAGGAACTATGGCTACACCTTC.

A word on this clonotype: This may stem from a read error, because a much larger clone lies one nucleotide away. V gene TRBV28 combines with J gene TRBJ2-3; TRBD2 matches 8 bases. V was pared by 4 bases and J by 1 base, with 4 bases of the junction left unmatched. The CDR3 has 15 amino acids. In germline, CDR1 is MDHEN, CDR2 SYDVKM. This CDR3 reads CASSSHSGGTDTQYF. In nucleotides, the CDR3 is TGTGCCAGCAGTTCCCATAGCGGGGGCACAGATACGCAGTATTTT.

This clonotype occurred many times. The rearrangement joins TRBV27 to TRBJ1-2; 9 bases match TRBD1. The length of the CDR3 is 21 residues. V shed 6 bases, J shed 0 bases, and the junction held 23 bases outside the gene matches. Germline loops: CDR1 MNHEY, CDR2 SMNVEV (reference sequence). CDR3 in DNA: TGTGCCAGCAGCCGCTATGGTCCCCCCGGGACAGGGACTCCATCTAACTATGGCTACACCTTC. It translates to CASSRYGPPGTGTPSNYGYTF.

V gene TRBV25-1 combines with J gene TRBJ1-1, with 7 positions matching TRBD1. With 0 bases clipped from V and 2 bases from J, the junction kept 3 bases outside the gene matches. The germline V gene encodes CDR1 MGHDK and CDR2 SYGVNS. The CDR3 is 15 residues long. The CDR3: CASSEYKGANTEAFF. The DNA of the CDR3 is TGTGCCAGCAGTGAATACAAGGGGGCAAACACTGAAGCTTTCTTT.